This T cell receptor (beta chain) was captured by sequencing in a study of blood T cell repertoires in COVID-19. Study summary: The United States, Italy and Spain were the sources of the acute and convalescent COVID-19 samples. The analysed material was cDNA or gDNA that came from T cells, B-cell-depleted T cells, or PBMCs.

This clone came up a few times. In the study's own analysis: Amplification from reference gene primers served as the basis for estimated nucleated cell counts. Assay: immunoSEQ multiplex PCR; the TCRdb copy retains only in-frame clones and omits some. V and J calls and clone size are copied from that table; D and trimming were computed from the DNA. The sample includes 200,000 to 300,000 clones, around 87% of them seen just once. The CDR3 has 15 amino acids. Germline-derived CDR1 and CDR2 are MNHEY and SVGEGT. V shed 0 bases and J shed 2 bases, with 7 bases lying between them. The chain links TRBV6-2 or TRBV6-3 to TRBJ1-4; possibly TRBD1 for D (5 bases). The receptor comes from a woman aged 45-60 years with acute or convalescent COVID-19. Sequencing was performed on peripheral blood. CDR3: CASSYSTATNEKLFF. The CDR3 DNA sequence: TGTGCCAGCAGTTACTCGACAGCCACTAATGAAAAACTGTTTTTT.